This entry describes one T cell receptor beta chain. The antigen is undetermined. A read error may be the cause here, since a much bigger clone is one base away. This sample stems from a study of glioma-infiltrating T cells. Per the germline V gene, CDR1 is LGHNA and CDR2 is YSLEER. The CDR3 loop spans 14 amino acids. Trimming removed 6 bases from V and 3 bases from J, with 11 bases in between. General study findings and limits: Above-expected tissue-blood divergence occurred in all gliomas, most in low-grade ones.

The iRepertoire nested amplicon-rescue multiplex PCR amplified TCR alpha and beta CDR3s from RNA. Tissue mRNA or PBMC total RNA, roughly 90-400 ng, went into one-step reverse transcription and amplification. MiXCR, run by TCRdb on the multiplex PCR reads, gives a single entry per CDR3 protein. The table has about 110,000 distinct CDR3 sequences, less than 30% seen once. This sequence was found in a human donor with low-grade glioma or glioblastoma, undergoing nonglioma brain surgery, or in good health (not recorded which). The chain recombines TRBV4-3 with TRBJ2-2; a possible D gene is TRBD2 (6 bases). The sequenced sample consisted of glioma tissue, nonneoplastic brain tissue, or PBMCs (not recorded which). The CDR3 DNA is TGCGCCAGCAGTCGGGACTGGGACACCGGGGAGCTGTTTTTT. Translation: CASSRDWDTGELFF.